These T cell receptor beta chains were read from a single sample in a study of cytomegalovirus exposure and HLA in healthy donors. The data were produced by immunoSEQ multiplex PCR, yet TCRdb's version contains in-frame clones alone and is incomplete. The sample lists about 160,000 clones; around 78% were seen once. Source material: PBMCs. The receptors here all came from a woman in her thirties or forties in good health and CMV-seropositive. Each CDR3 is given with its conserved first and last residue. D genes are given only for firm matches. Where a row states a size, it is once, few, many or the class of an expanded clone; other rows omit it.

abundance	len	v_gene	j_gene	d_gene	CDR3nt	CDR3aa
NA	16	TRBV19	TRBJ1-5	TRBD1	TGTGCCAGTAGTGGGGGACAGGCTTTCGGCAATCAGCCCCAGCATTTT	CASSGGQAFGNQPQHF
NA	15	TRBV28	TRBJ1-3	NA	TGTGCCAGCAGTTTGGACGGGGGTGGTGGAAACACCATATATTTT	CASSLDGGGGNTIYF
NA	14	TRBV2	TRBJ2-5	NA	TGTGCCAGCAGTCCCCGGACAGCCCAAGAGACCCAGTACTTC	CASSPRTAQETQYF
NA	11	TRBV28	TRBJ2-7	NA	TGTGCCAGCAGCTACTCCTACGAGCAGTACTTC	CASSYSYEQYF
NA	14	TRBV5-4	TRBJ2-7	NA	TGTGCCAGCAGCTCCAGTACGGGGTCCTACGAGCAGTACTTC	CASSSSTGSYEQYF
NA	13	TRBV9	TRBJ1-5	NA	TGTGCCAGCAGCGTAGACGGTTGGCAGCCCCAGCATTTT	CASSVDGWQPQHF
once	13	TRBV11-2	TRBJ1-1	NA	TGTGCCAGCAGCAACCGGCAGGGAGGAAAAGCTTTCTTT	CASSNRQGGKAFF
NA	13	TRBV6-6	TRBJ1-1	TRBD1	TGTGCCAGCAGTATGGACAGGCTAAGGGAAGCTTTCTTT	CASSMDRLREAFF
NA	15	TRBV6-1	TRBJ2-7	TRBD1	TGTGCCAGCGAACAGGGACAGATGAGGGGATACGAGCAGTACTTC	CASEQGQMRGYEQYF
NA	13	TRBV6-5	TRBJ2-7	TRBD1	TGTGCCAGCAGTCCGACAGGGCTCTACGAGCAGTACTTC	CASSPTGLYEQYF
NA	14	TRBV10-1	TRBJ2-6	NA	TGCGCCAGCAGTTTCCACCCTGGGGCCAACGGCCTGACTTTC	CASSFHPGANGLTF
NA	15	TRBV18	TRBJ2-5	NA	TGTGCCAGCTCACCACTCGCCCCGGCGGCGGAGACCCAGTACTTC	CASSPLAPAAETQYF
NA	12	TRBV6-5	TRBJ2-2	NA	TGTGCCAGCAGAGACGGGGGCGGGGAGCTGTTTTTT	CASRDGGGELFF
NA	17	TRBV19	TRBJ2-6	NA	TGTGCCAGTAGTACATCACAGGGCGGCTCTGGGGCCAACGTCCTGACTTTC	CASSTSQGGSGANVLTF
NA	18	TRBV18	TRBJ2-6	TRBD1	TGTGCCAGCTCATCGGGGACAGGGTTTCTTTCTGGGGCCAACGTCCTGACTTTC	CASSSGTGFLSGANVLTF
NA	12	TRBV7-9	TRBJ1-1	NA	TGTGCCAGCAGCTTAACCGGGTATGAAGCTTTCTTT	CASSLTGYEAFF
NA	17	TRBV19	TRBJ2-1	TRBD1	TGTGCCAGTAGTCCGCGGACAGGGCTAGGGTCCTACAATGAGCAGTTCTTC	CASSPRTGLGSYNEQFF
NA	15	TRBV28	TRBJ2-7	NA	TGTGCCAGCAGCCTCCTGGGCAGCAGCTCCTACGAGCAGTACTTC	CASSLLGSSSYEQYF
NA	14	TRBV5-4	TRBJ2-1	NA	TGTGCCAGCAGCTCTGGCAGGGTATACAATGAGCAGTTCTTC	CASSSGRVYNEQFF
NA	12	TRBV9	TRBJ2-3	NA	TGTGCCAGCAGCGTAGCCGCAGATACGCAGTATTTT	CASSVAADTQYF
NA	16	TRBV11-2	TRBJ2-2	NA	TGTGCCAGCAGCTTAGAGTTTCCGGGGAACACCGGGGAGCTGTTTTTT	CASSLEFPGNTGELFF
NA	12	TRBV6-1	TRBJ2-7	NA	TGTGCCAGCAGTACTAGCAACGTCGAGCAGTACTTC	CASSTSNVEQYF
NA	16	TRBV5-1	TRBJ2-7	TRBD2	TGCGCCAGCAGCTTGGAGGGTAGCGGGAGCTCCTACGAGCAGTACTTC	CASSLEGSGSSYEQYF
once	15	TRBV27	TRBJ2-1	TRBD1	TGTGCCAGCAGTTTAATTGGGACAGGTCACCATGAGCAGTTCTTC	CASSLIGTGHHEQFF
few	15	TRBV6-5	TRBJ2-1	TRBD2	TGTGCCAGCAGGGCGGCGGGGGGGCCGAGGAATGAGCAGTTCTTC	CASRAAGGPRNEQFF
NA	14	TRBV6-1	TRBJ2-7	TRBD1	TGTGCCAGCAGTAGACAGGGGGCGCGGTACGAGCAGTACTTC	CASSRQGARYEQYF
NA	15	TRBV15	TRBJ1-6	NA	TGTGCCACCAGCAGAGATGGGGGGTTCGGTTCACCCCTCCACTTT	CATSRDGGFGSPLHF
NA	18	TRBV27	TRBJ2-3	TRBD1	TGTGCCAGCAGTTTAGGGTCTCGGACAGGGTTGAGGGCAGATACGCAGTATTTT	CASSLGSRTGLRADTQYF
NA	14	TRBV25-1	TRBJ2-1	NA	TGTGCCAGCAGTGAATACAGCTCCTACAATGAGCAGTTCTTC	CASSEYSSYNEQFF
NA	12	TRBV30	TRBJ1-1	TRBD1	TGTGCCTGGAGTGGACAGGGACCTGAAGCTTTCTTT	CAWSGQGPEAFF
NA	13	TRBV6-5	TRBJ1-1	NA	TGTGCCAGCAGGGAATTGGCGGGCACTGAAGCTTTCTTT	CASRELAGTEAFF
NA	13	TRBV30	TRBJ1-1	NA	TGTGCCTGGAGTCCACCCACCGGCCCTAGGGCTTTCTTT	CAWSPPTGPRAFF
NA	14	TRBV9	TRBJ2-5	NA	TGTGCCAGCAGCCCTCACTACAACCAAGAGACCCAGTACTTC	CASSPHYNQETQYF
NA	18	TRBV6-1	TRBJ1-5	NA	TGTGCCAGCAGTGAAGCGCGGGGGCTGGTGGACCGTAATCAGCCCCAGCATTTT	CASSEARGLVDRNQPQHF
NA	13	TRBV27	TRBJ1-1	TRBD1	TGTGCCAGCAGTTGGGGAAGACAGGGCCAAGCTTTCTTT	CASSWGRQGQAFF
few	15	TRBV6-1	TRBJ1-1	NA	TGTGCCAGCAGTGAGAAGGGGTCCATGAACACTGAAGCTTTCTTT	CASSEKGSMNTEAFF
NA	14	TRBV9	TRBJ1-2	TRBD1	TGTGCCAGCAGCGTAGATATCAGGGGGAATGGCTACACCTTC	CASSVDIRGNGYTF
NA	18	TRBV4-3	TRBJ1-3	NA	TGCGCCAGCAGCCAAGACCTTATTGGGGGCTCCTCTGGAAACACCATATATTTT	CASSQDLIGGSSGNTIYF
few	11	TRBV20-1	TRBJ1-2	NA	TGCAGTGCTACGCCCCCGGATGGCTACACCTTC	CSATPPDGYTF
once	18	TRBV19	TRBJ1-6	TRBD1	TGTGCCAGTAGTTCACCGACAGGGGCGGGCTCCTATAATTCACCCCTCCACTTT	CASSSPTGAGSYNSPLHF
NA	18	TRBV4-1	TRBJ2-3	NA	TGCGCCAGCAGCCCGAAATCTTTAGACAGGCCTTCCACAGATACGCAGTATTTT	CASSPKSLDRPSTDTQYF
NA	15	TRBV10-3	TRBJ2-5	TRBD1	TGTGCCATCAGTGGGGGGACAGGGGGCCAAGAGACCCAGTACTTC	CAISGGTGGQETQYF
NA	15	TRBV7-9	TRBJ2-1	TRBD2	TGTGCCAGCAGCCCACAGCGGGGAGGGCTCAATGAGCAGTTCTTC	CASSPQRGGLNEQFF
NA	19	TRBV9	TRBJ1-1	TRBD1	TGTGCCAGCAGCGCTTCACCGCCGGGACAGGGAAGTGATGGCACTGAAGCTTTCTTT	CASSASPPGQGSDGTEAFF
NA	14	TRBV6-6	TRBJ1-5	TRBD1	TGTGCCAGCACCGGACAGGGAGCGGGACAGCCCCAGCATTTT	CASTGQGAGQPQHF
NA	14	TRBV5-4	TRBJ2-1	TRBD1	TGTGCCAGCAGCAGGGACAGGGGGCGGAATGAGCAGTTCTTC	CASSRDRGRNEQFF
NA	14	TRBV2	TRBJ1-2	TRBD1	TGTGCCAGCACTCCCTATGGAGGGACAGGAGGCTACACCTTC	CASTPYGGTGGYTF
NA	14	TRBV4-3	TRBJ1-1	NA	TGCGCCAGCAGCCAAGATGGGACAAACACTGAAGCTTTCTTT	CASSQDGTNTEAFF
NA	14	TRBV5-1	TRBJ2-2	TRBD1	TGCGCCAGCAGCAAGACAGGGGACGACGGGGAGCTGTTTTTT	CASSKTGDDGELFF
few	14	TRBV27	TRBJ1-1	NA	TGTGCCAGCAGTGAGGCACCCATGAACACTGAAGCTTTCTTT	CASSEAPMNTEAFF
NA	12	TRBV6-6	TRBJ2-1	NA	TGTGCCAGCAGTTCGGGTGGCAATGAGCAGTTCTTC	CASSSGGNEQFF